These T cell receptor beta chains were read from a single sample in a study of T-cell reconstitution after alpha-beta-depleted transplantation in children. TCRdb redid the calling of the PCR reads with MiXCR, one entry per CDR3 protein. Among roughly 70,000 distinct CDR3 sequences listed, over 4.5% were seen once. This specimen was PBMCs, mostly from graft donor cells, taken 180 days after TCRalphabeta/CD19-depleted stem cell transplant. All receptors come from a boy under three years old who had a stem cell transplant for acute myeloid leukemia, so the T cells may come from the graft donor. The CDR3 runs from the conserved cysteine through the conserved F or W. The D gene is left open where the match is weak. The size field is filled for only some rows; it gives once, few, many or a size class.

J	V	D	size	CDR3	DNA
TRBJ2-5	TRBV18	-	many	CASSPTGAETQYF	TGTGCCAGCTCACCAACCGGGGCGGAGACCCAGTACTTC
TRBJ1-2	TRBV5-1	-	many	CASRDGLNYGYTF	TGCGCCAGCAGGGACGGCCTGAACTATGGCTACACCTTC
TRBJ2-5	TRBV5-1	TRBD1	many	CASSRGTGALETQYF	TGCGCCAGCAGTCGTGGGACAGGGGCCCTAGAGACCCAGTACTTC
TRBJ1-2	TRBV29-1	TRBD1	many	CSVDRDGYTF	TGCAGCGTGGACAGGGATGGCTACACCTTC
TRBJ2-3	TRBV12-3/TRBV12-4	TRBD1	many	CASRGTGGNSDTQYF	TGTGCCAGCAGGGGGACAGGGGGAAACTCAGATACGCAGTATTTT
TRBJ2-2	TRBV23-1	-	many	CASIPGNTGELFF	TGCGCCAGCATTCCAGGGAACACCGGGGAGCTGTTTTTT
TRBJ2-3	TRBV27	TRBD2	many	CASSLKAGANTQYF	TGTGCCAGCAGTTTAAAGGCGGGAGCAAATACGCAGTATTTT
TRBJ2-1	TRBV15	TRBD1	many	CATSRDLGQYNEQFF	TGTGCCACCAGCAGAGACTTGGGACAGTACAATGAGCAGTTCTTC
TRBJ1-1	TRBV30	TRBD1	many	CAWSTGTGPNEAFF	TGTGCCTGGAGTACCGGGACAGGGCCGAATGAAGCTTTCTTT
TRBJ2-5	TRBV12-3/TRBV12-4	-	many	CASRLTGREETQYF	TGTGCCAGCAGGCTCACAGGGAGGGAAGAGACCCAGTACTTC
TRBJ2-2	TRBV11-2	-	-	CASSVILRGAPPDTGELFF	TGTGCCAGCAGCGTCATCCTCCGGGGCGCCCCACCGGACACCGGGGAGCTGTTTTTT
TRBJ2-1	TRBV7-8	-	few	CASSLRESFPYNEQFF	TGTGCCAGCAGCTTAAGGGAGAGCTTTCCCTACAATGAGCAGTTCTTC
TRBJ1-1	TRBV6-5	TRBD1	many	CASKRYRGQGNTEAFF	TGTGCCAGCAAGAGATACCGGGGACAGGGGAACACTGAAGCTTTCTTT
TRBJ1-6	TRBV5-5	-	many	CASNLPLGAHSPLHF	TGTGCCAGCAACTTACCTCTGGGGGCGCATTCACCCCTCCACTTT
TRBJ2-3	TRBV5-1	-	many	CASSLRRWDGLYF	TGCGCCAGCAGCTTGCGCCGGTGGGATGGGCTGTATTTT
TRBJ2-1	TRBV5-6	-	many	CASSLGWTPNNEQFF	TGTGCCAGTAGCCTGGGATGGACTCCCAACAATGAGCAGTTCTTC
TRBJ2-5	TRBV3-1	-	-	CACSQEVRGTGMERETQYF	TGTGCCTGCAGCCAAGAGGTGAGAGGTACAGGGATGGAACGAGAGACCCAGTACTTC
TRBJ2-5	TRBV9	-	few	CASSVDGETQYF	TGTGCCAGCAGCGTGGATGGAGAGACCCAGTACTTC
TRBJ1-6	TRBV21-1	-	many	CASSKVSRDRGNSPLHF	TGTGCCAGCAGCAAAGTGTCAAGGGACAGGGGAAATTCACCCCTCCACTTT
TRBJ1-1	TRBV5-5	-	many	CASSWAGNENTEAFF	TGTGCCAGCAGCTGGGCAGGGAATGAGAACACTGAAGCTTTCTTT
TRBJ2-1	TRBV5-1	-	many	CASSQGLPTYNEQFF	TGCGCCAGCAGCCAAGGACTACCAACCTACAATGAGCAGTTCTTC
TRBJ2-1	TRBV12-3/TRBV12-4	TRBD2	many	CASSEVGLDPYNEQFF	TGTGCCAGCAGCGAGGTAGGACTAGACCCCTACAATGAGCAGTTCTTC
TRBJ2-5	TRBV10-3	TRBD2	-	CAIRRTSEDETQYF	TGTGCCATCAGAAGGACTAGCGAGGACGAGACCCAGTACTTC
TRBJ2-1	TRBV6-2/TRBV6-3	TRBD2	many	CASSGFGLAGGRVEQFF	TGTGCCAGCAGTGGATTCGGACTAGCGGGGGGGAGGGTTGAGCAGTTCTTC
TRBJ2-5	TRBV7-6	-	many	CASRGRQEQETQYF	TGTGCCAGCAGGGGCCGACAGGAACAAGAGACCCAGTACTTC
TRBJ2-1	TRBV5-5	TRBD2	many	CASSLRLAANEQFF	TGTGCCAGCAGCTTGAGGCTAGCGGCCAATGAGCAGTTCTTC
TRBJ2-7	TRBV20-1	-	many	CSALDGDQYF	TGCAGTGCCCTGGACGGCGATCAGTACTTC
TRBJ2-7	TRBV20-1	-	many	CRNEQTAPSYEQYF	TGCAGGAACGAGCAAACAGCCCCTTCCTACGAGCAGTACTTC
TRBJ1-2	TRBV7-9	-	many	CASSPQNNYGYTF	TGTGCCAGCAGCCCTCAGAACAACTATGGCTACACCTTC
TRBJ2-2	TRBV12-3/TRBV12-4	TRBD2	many	CASRERENTGELFF	TGTGCCAGCAGGGAGCGGGAGAACACCGGGGAGCTGTTTTTT
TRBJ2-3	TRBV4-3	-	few	CASSQDLGYTDTQYF	TGCGCCAGCAGCCAAGATCTTGGCTACACAGATACGCAGTATTTT